The clone carrying this T cell receptor beta chain was detected many times. These data originate in a study of T cells in Graves' hyperthyroidism and ophthalmopathy. Amplification of TCR beta CDR3 regions was performed using RNA transcripts as template. HTBI primers were used for first-round RT-PCR of the TCR CDR3. TCRdb fed the multiplex PCR reads into MiXCR, producing one record per CDR3 protein. The data hold hundreds of thousands of distinct CDR3 sequences, with around a fifth observed a single time. V lost 0 bases, J lost 4 bases, and 12 bases lay in between. The germline V gene has CDR1 SGHTA and CDR2 FQGNSA. This CDR3 has 15 amino acids.

This TCR derives from a woman in her seventies with Graves' ophthalmopathy. The V and J genes are TRBV7-2 and TRBJ2-5; D remains ambiguous. The specimen sequenced was blood. Here the CDR3 DNA reads TGTGCCAGCAGCTTAGCGCGGTCGGCAGCAGAGACCCAGTACTTC. Amino acid sequence: CASSLARSAAETQYF.